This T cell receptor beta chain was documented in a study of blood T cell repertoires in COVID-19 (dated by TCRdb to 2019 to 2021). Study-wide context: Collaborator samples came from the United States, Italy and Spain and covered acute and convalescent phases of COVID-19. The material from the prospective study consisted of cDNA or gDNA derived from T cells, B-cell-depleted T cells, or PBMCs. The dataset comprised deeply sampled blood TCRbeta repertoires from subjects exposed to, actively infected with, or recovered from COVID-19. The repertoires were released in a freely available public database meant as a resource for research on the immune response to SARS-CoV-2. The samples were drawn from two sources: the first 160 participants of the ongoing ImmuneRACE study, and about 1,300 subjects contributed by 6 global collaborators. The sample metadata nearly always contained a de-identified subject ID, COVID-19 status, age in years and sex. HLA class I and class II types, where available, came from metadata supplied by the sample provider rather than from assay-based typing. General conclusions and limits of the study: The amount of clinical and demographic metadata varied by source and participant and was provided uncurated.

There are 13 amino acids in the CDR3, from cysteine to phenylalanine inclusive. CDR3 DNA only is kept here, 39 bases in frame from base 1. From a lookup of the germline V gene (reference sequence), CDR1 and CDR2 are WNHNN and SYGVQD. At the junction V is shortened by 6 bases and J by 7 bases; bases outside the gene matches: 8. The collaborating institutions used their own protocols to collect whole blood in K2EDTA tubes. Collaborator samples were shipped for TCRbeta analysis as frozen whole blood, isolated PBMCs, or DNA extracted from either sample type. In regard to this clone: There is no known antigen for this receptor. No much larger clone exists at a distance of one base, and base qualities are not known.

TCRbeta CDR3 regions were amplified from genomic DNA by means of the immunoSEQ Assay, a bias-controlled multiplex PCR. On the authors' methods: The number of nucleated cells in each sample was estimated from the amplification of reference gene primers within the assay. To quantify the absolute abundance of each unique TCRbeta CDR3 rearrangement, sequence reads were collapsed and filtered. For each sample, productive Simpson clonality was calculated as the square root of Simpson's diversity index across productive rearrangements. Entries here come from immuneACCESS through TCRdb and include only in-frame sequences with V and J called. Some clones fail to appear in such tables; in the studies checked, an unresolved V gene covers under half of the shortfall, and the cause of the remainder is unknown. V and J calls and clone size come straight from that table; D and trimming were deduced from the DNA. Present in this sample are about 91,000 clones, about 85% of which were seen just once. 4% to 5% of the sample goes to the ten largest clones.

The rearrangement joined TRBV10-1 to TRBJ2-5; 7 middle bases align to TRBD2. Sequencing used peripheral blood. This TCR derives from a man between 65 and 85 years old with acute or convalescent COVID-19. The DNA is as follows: TGCGCCAGCAGCTCTGGACTAGAGGGGACCCAGTACTTC. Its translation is CASSSGLEGTQYF.